Below, 21 T cell receptor beta chains from the same sample are listed, as sequenced in a study of shared clonotypes between healthy human individuals (dated by TCRdb to about 2020). Receptors were amplified or captured by the immunoSEQ multiplex PCR assay. TCRdb's version of the immuneACCESS table is confined to in-frame rearrangements and falls short of the full clone set. An unresolved V gene accounts for under half of the shortfall where checked; the remainder is of unknown origin. This sample has approximately 1,000,000 clones in its table, and around 78% of those were observed once. Together, the top ten hold roughly 0.56% of the sample. The sequenced sample consisted of memory CD4+ T cells from PBMCs. Explained via the paper, the cell subset or site label denotes: CD45RA-negative fraction. These receptors all come from a man aged 18 to 29 in good health. Some clones in this sample may be carry-over from other donors' samples.

This clone was detected a few times. The rearrangement uses TRBV4-2 and TRBJ1-1, with a possible D match to TRBD1 (5 bases). The CDR3 has 13 amino acids. Germline loops: CDR1 LGHNA, CDR2 YNFKEQ. V was clipped by 0 bases and J by 10 bases, with 12 bases between them. The DNA of the CDR3 is TGTGCCAGCAGCCAAGATGCGTGGGGGGGAGCTTTCTTT. This sequence encodes CASSQDAWGGAFF.

This clone was detected many times. CDR3: CSVFTARHEQFF. Written as DNA, the CDR3 is TGCAGCGTCTTCACGGCGCGCCATGAGCAGTTCTTC. The chain recombines TRBV29-1 with TRBJ2-1, with D unclear. The CDR3 sequence is 12 residues long. Deletions cut 6 bases from V and 8 bases from J, with 14 bases between. The germline gives CDR1 SQVTM, CDR2 ANQGSEA.

This clone has more than one count but fewer than ten. The genes are TRBV6-1 and TRBJ2-5; D remains unclear. V shed 6 bases and J shed 7 bases, with 18 bases lying between them. The germline CDR1 and CDR2 sequences are MNHNS and SASEGT. There are 14 residues in the CDR3. The CDR3 DNA reads as TGTGCCAGCAGCCCCACCGAGGCCTCGGGGACCCAGTACTTC. Its translation is CASSPTEASGTQYF.

J is TRBJ1-1 and V is TRBV7-9; no clear D. Deletions cut 2 bases from V and 4 bases from J, with 11 bases between. Germline CDR1 SEHNR, CDR2 FQNEAQ (reference sequence). The CDR3 contains 14 residues. This CDR3 reads CASSLSQLVTEAFF. The CDR3 coding sequence is TGTGCCAGCAGCTTATCCCAACTCGTCACTGAAGCTTTCTTT.

The chain recombines TRBV7-2 with TRBJ2-1; no clear D gene. The germline V gene encodes CDR1 SGHTA and CDR2 FQGNSA. V shed 4 bases and J shed 2 bases, with 9 bases lying between them. The CDR3 is 14 amino acids. CDR3 bases: TGTGCCAGCAGCTACCTGGCTGCCTACAATGAGCAGTTCTTC. The encoded protein is CASSYLAAYNEQFF.

This chain connects TRBV5-1 to TRBJ2-5, with 8 bases matching TRBD1. With 4 bases clipped from V and 5 bases from J, the junction kept 7 bases outside the gene matches. This CDR3 has 14 amino acids. Germline V gives CDR1 SGHRS, CDR2 YFSETQ. CDR3 DNA sequence: TGCGCCAGCAGCAAGACAGGGGTGGAGGAGACCCAGTACTTC. Translating it yields CASSKTGVEETQYF.

The rearrangement joins TRBV5-1 to TRBJ2-1, with D unclear. CDR1 is SGHRS, CDR2 YFSETQ, per germline. V was pared by 5 bases and J by 2 bases, with 14 bases between. CDR3 length: 15 residues. The CDR3 spells CASRERASPYNEQFF. For the CDR3, the DNA is TGCGCCAGCAGGGAAAGGGCCTCGCCCTACAATGAGCAGTTCTTC.

Details on this clone: Other DNA sequences in the sample encode the same CDR3. This sequence joins TRBV19 and TRBJ1-5; tentative D call: TRBD1 (6 bases). Trimming pared 4 bases from V and 0 bases from J, leaving 10 bases between. The germline CDR1 and CDR2 sequences are LNHDA and SQIVND (reference sequence). The CDR3 totals 15 residues. CDR3 amino acids: CASSTDRFSNQPQHF. DNA of the CDR3: TGTGCCAGTAGTACCGACAGGTTTAGCAATCAGCCCCAGCATTTT.

In this sample, this clone turned up once. This chain uses TRBV28 with TRBJ2-5, with 7 bases aligning to TRBD2. Germline V lookup: CDR1 MDHEN, CDR2 SYDVKM. Germline trimming cut 3 bases from V and 2 bases from J; bases unmatched to any gene: 9. The CDR3 has 16 amino acids. The CDR3 DNA reads as TGTGCCAGCAGTTTTGCAAGCGGGATTTTACAAGAGACCCAGTACTTC. Protein product: CASSFASGILQETQYF.

The V gene is TRBV5-6, the J gene TRBJ2-7; D is possibly TRBD2 (5 bases). Germline V gives CDR1 SGHDT, CDR2 YYEEEE. V lost 0 bases to trimming and J lost 6 bases, with 13 bases between them. The CDR3 totals 14 residues. The CDR3 DNA follows: TGTGCCAGCAGCTTGGGAGGGATTGGAGGCGAGCAGTACTTC. This gives the protein CASSLGGIGGEQYF.

V and J are TRBV2 and TRBJ2-2; D possibly corresponds to TRBD1 (5 bases). Trimming removed 7 bases at V and 1 base at J, with 13 bases between. In germline, CDR1 is SNHLY, CDR2 FYNNEI. There are 15 residues in the CDR3. In DNA form, the CDR3 reads TGTGCCAGCATGGCCTTCCAGGGGAACACCGGGGAGCTGTTTTTT. It codes for CASMAFQGNTGELFF.

The V and J genes are TRBV19 and TRBJ2-1; D remains unclear. V lost 5 bases and J lost 1, with 15 bases in between. The CDR3 has 16 residues. Germline V CDR1 and CDR2: LNHDA, SQIVND (reference sequence). This CDR3 reads CASSQGFLGSYNEQFF. CDR3 bases: TGTGCCAGTAGTCAAGGATTTCTGGGATCCTACAATGAGCAGTTCTTC.

The chain combines TRBV27 with TRBJ2-3, with D perhaps assigned TRBD1 or TRBD2 (5 bases each). Trimming left V 5 bases short and J 2 bases short, with 17 bases between. The CDR3 is 16 amino acids. CDR1 MNHEY and CDR2 SMNVEV come from the germline V gene (reference sequence). The CDR3 loop is CASSARGRIDTDTQYF. As DNA, the CDR3 is TGTGCCAGCAGTGCCCGGGGCAGGATAGACACAGATACGCAGTATTTT.

The chain combines TRBV20-1 with TRBJ2-1; D might be TRBD1 or TRBD2, each matching 5 bases. Trimming removed 3 bases from V and 12 bases from J, with 9 bases in between. Germline CDR1 reads DFQATT; CDR2 reads SNEGSKA (reference sequence). This CDR3 has 10 amino acids. CDR3 region: CSASRDGQFF. CDR3 coding DNA: TGCAGTGCTAGCAGGGACGGGCAGTTCTTC.

The rearrangement links TRBV27 to TRBJ2-7; no reliable D call. This CDR3 is built from 14 residues. V was shortened by 6 bases and J by 4 bases, with 16 bases between the two germline ends. CDR1 MNHEY and CDR2 SMNVEV come from the germline V gene (reference sequence). In DNA form, the CDR3 reads TGTGCCAGCAGACAAGGCGCCTACTATTACGAGCAGTACTTC. Its protein product is CASRQGAYYYEQYF.

The chain combines TRBV5-4 with TRBJ2-1, with 9 bases fitting TRBD2. The V segment lost 4 bases and the J segment 4 bases; nucleotides outside the gene matches: 6. The germline V gene encodes CDR1 SGHNT and CDR2 YYREEE (reference sequence). There are 15 residues in the CDR3. The CDR3 DNA reads TGTGCCAGCAGCCCCGGGACTAGCCCATACAATGAGCAGTTCTTC. Amino acid sequence: CASSPGTSPYNEQFF.

The J gene is TRBJ2-2, the V gene TRBV4-1; 8 nucleotides line up with TRBD2. The CDR3 is made up of 16 amino acids. Trimming cost V 0 bases and J 6 bases; bases outside gene matches: 6. CDR1 and CDR2 (germline): MGHRA, YSYEKL. The CDR3 sequence: CASSQERLATSGELFF. CDR3 nucleotides: TGCGCCAGCAGCCAAGAACGACTAGCGACGTCCGGGGAGCTGTTTTTT.

This chain joins TRBV28 and TRBJ1-1; the match to TRBD1 covers 10 bases. This CDR3 comprises 16 residues. The V gene's germline CDR1 is MDHEN and CDR2 SYDVKM. Losses at the gene ends were 7 bases for V and 9 bases for J; bases not matched to a gene: 17. CDR3 amino acids: CASNPPGQGFRTQAFF. The CDR3 nucleotides are TGTGCCAGCAATCCGCCGGGACAGGGGTTTAGGACTCAAGCTTTCTTT.

The chain carries TRBV5-1 and TRBJ2-7, with 9 nucleotides matching TRBD2. Trimming took 0 bases from V and 4 from J; bases not matched to a gene: 2. Germline V gene sequence: CDR1 SGHRS, CDR2 YFSETQ. The CDR3 is made up of 14 amino acids. The CDR3 region is CASSLESGRYEQYF. CDR3 in DNA: TGCGCCAGCAGCTTGGAAAGCGGGAGGTACGAGCAGTACTTC. The variable domain in full, with the rest retrieved from reference TRBV5-1 and TRBJ2-7, is KAGVTQTPRYLIKTRGQQVTLSCSPISGHRSVSWYQQTPGQGLQFLFEYFSETQRNKGNFPGRFSGRQFSNSRSEMNVSTLELGDSALYLCASSLESGRYEQYFGPGTRLTVT.

With regard to this clone: Compared with germline, one end of the junction differs, possibly owing to a read error. Other DNA sequences in the same sample also yield this CDR3. The CDR3 loop reads CASSLVTGQETQYF. DNA for the CDR3: TGTGCCAGCAGCTTAGTTACAGGGCAAGAAACCCAGTACTTC. The chain employs TRBV7-9 and TRBJ2-5, with D possibly TRBD1 on 6 matching bases. This CDR3 comprises 14 residues. Germline CDR1 is SEHNR and CDR2 is FQNEAQ (reference sequence).

This clone was detected only once. The gene calls are TRBV4-1 and TRBJ2-7; a possible D gene is TRBD1 (5 bases). The CDR3 runs 14 residues. In germline, CDR1 is MGHRA, CDR2 YSYEKL. V was cut by 5 bases and J by 0 bases, with 11 bases left in between. The CDR3: CASSVGQSSYEQYF. In nucleotides, the CDR3 is TGCGCCAGCAGCGTAGGACAAAGCTCCTACGAGCAGTACTTC.